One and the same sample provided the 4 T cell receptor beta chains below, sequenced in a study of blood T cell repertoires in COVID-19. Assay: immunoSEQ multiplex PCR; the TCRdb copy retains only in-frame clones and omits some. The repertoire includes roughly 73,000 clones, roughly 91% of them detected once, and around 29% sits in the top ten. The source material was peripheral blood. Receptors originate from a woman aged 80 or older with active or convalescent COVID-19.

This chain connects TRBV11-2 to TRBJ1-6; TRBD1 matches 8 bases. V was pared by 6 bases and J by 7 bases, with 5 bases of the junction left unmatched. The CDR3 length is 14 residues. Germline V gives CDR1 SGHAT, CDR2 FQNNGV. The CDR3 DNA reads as TGTGCCAGCAGTTATGACAGGGGAAATTCACCCCTCCACTTT. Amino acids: CASSYDRGNSPLHF.

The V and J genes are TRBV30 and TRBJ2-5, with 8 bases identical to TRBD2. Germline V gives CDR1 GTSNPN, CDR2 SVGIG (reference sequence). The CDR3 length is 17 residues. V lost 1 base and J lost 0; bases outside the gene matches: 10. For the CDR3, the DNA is TGTGCCTGGAGTGGGAGGAGGCGGGGGGACCACCAAGAGACCCAGTACTTC. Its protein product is CAWSGRRRGDHQETQYF.

CDR3 nucleotides: TGTGCCAGCAGCCAGGGACAGGCAAATTACTATGAAAAACTGTTTTTT. This encodes CASSQGQANYYEKLFF. J is TRBJ1-4 and V is TRBV14, with 8 bases matching TRBD1. The J segment lost 6 bases and the V segment lost 3 bases, leaving 9 bases of the junction unmatched. In germline, CDR1 is SGHDN, CDR2 FVKESK. This CDR3 has 16 residues.

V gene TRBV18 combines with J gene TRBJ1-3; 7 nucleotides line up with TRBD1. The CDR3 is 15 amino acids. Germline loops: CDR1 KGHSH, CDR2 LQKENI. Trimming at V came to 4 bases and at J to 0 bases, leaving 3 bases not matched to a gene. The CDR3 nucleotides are TGTGCCAGCTCACGGGACAGATCCTCTGGAAACACCATATATTTT. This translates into CASSRDRSSGNTIYF.